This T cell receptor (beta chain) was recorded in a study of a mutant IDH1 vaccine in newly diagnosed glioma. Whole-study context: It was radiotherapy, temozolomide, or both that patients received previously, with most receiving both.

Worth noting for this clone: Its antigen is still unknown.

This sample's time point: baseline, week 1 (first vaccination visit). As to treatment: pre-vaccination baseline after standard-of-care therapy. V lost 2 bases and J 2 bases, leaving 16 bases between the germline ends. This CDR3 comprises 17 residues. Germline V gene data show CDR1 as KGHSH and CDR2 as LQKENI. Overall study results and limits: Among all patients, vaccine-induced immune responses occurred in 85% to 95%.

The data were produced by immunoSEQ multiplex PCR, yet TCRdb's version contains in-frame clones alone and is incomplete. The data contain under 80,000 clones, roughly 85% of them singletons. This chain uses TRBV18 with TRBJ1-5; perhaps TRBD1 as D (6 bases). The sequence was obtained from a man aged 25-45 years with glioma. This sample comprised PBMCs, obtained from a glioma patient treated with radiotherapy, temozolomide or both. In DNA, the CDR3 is TGTGCCAGCTCACCAAGGGGGGGGGCTACGGGCAATCAGCCCCAGCATTTT. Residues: CASSPRGGATGNQPQHF.